These 28 T cell receptor beta chains were sequenced from one sample in a study of cytomegalovirus exposure and HLA in healthy donors. Generated by immunoSEQ multiplex PCR, the TCRdb table keeps only in-frame clones and is missing some. The sample lists some 43,000 clones, 92% occurring once. The material sequenced was PBMCs. The receptors come from a man in his late teens or twenties in good health and CMV-seronegative.

The chain is built from TRBV28 and TRBJ1-1; the D is unclear. CDR3 length: 12 amino acids. Germline V lookup: CDR1 MDHEN, CDR2 SYDVKM. V lost 5 bases and J 2 bases, leaving 6 bases between the germline ends. In DNA form, the CDR3 reads TGTGCCAGCAGTCTTAGAAACACTGAAGCTTTCTTT. Its translation: CASSLRNTEAFF.

The chain couples TRBV4-1 to TRBJ2-7; 8 nucleotides agree with TRBD2. The germline CDR1 and CDR2 sequences are MGHRA and YSYEKL. Trimming cost V 4 bases and J 5 bases; bases outside gene matches: 4. CDR3 length equals 13 residues. Here the CDR3 DNA reads TGCGCCAGCAGCCCCGGGACTAGGAACGAGCAGTACTTC. This translates into CASSPGTRNEQYF.

Worth noting for this clone: A read error may account for a junction end that differs from germline. The rearrangement joins TRBV29-1 to TRBJ2-3, with a tentative D call TRBD1 (5 bases). Germline lookup yields CDR1 SQVTM and CDR2 ANQGSEA. CDR3 length equals 15 residues. The CDR3 DNA sequence: TGCAGCGTAGAAGTTGTAGGGGCTGACACTTATACGCAGTATTTT. Its protein product is CSVEVVGADTYTQYF.

The chain has TRBV19 and TRBJ1-2; weak D call: TRBD1 (5 bases). This CDR3 contains 14 residues. The V and J ends lost 2 bases and 3 bases respectively, with 10 bases between them. CDR1 LNHDA and CDR2 SQIVND come from the germline V gene (reference sequence). The CDR3 DNA sequence: TGTGCCAGTAGTATATCGCCGGGGGACTATGGCTACACCTTC. Residues: CASSISPGDYGYTF. Combining the CDR3 with reference TRBV19 and TRBJ1-2 gives the whole variable domain DGGITQSPKYLFRKEGQNVTLSCEQNLNHDAMYWYRQDPGQGLRLIYYSQIVNDFQKGDIAEGYSVSREKKESFPLTVTSAQKNPTAFYLCASSISPGDYGYTFGSGTRLTVV.

The rearrangement joins TRBV7-8 to TRBJ1-5; 7 bases match TRBD1. With V trimmed by 1 base and J by 5 bases, 8 bases remained unmatched. Germline V gives CDR1 SGHVS, CDR2 FQNEAQ. The length of the CDR3 is 16 residues. In nucleotides, the CDR3 is TGTGCCAGCAGCTTAGAGGAGGGGGCAATCGATCAGCCCCAGCATTTT. This sequence encodes CASSLEEGAIDQPQHF.

The chain links TRBV9 to TRBJ2-3; the match to TRBD2 covers 13 bases. CDR3 length equals 17 residues. CDR1 is SGDLS, CDR2 YYNGEE, per germline. The V segment lost 1 base and the J segment 2 bases; nucleotides outside the gene matches: 4. CDR3 loop: CASSVTTSGRATDTQYF. CDR3 coding DNA: TGTGCCAGCAGCGTAACTACTAGCGGGAGGGCCACAGATACGCAGTATTTT.

The chain carries TRBV6-6 and TRBJ2-2, with D tentatively TRBD2 (5 bases). The CDR3 sequence is 14 residues long. Germline V lookup: CDR1 MNHNY, CDR2 SVGAGI (reference sequence). V was shortened by 7 bases and J by 5 bases, with 14 bases between the two germline ends. This chain's CDR3 is CASTTPRGTGELFF. In DNA, the CDR3 is TGTGCCAGCACCACCCCGAGAGGGACCGGGGAGCTGTTTTTT.

This rearrangement joins TRBV27 to TRBJ2-1; 8 bases line up with TRBD1. V shed 6 bases and J 7 bases; nucleotides not matched to a gene: 14. Germline V gives CDR1 MNHEY, CDR2 SMNVEV (reference sequence). The CDR3 consists of 16 residues. In DNA, the CDR3 is TGTGCCAGCAGCCCTCCCACCGGGACAGGAATAAATGAGCAGTTCTTC. Translating it yields CASSPPTGTGINEQFF.

V usage is TRBV5-4 and J usage is TRBJ2-7; 7 bases line up with TRBD1. V lost 1 base and J lost 6; bases outside the gene matches: 7. Germline CDR1 reads SGHNT; CDR2 reads YYREEE (reference sequence). CDR3 length: 14 residues. CDR3 protein: CASSLNRGLSEQYF. The CDR3 bases are TGTGCCAGCAGCTTGAACAGGGGTCTTTCCGAGCAGTACTTC.

V is TRBV5-1 and J is TRBJ2-2, with TRBD1 identical over 8 bases. The germline gives CDR1 SGHRS, CDR2 YFSETQ. V was pared by 1 base and J by 8 bases, with 7 bases of the junction left unmatched. The CDR3 totals 15 residues. The CDR3: CASSLRQGTSGELFF. CDR3 bases: TGCGCCAGCAGCTTGCGACAGGGGACATCTGGGGAGCTGTTTTTT.

This sequence joins TRBV6-5 and TRBJ2-1; TRBD1 agrees at 11 bases. The V gene's germline CDR1 is MNHEY and CDR2 SVGAGI. With 4 bases clipped from V and 7 bases from J, the junction kept 6 bases outside the gene matches. CDR3 size: 15 residues. The CDR3 loop is CASSSRTGGGNEQFF. The CDR3 DNA follows: TGTGCCAGCAGTTCTAGGACAGGGGGCGGGAATGAGCAGTTCTTC.

The chain combines TRBV5-6 with TRBJ1-3; D uncertain. Trimming left V 5 bases short and J 2 bases short, with 11 bases between. This CDR3 contains 14 residues. From germline, CDR1 is SGHDT and CDR2 YYEEEE. The CDR3 sequence is CASSIREAGNTIYF. The DNA of the CDR3 is TGTGCCAGCAGTATTCGGGAGGCTGGAAACACCATATATTTT.

V gene TRBV6-5 combines with J gene TRBJ1-1; a weak D match, TRBD1 (5 bases). V was clipped by 10 bases and J by 5 bases, with 11 bases between them. This CDR3 is built from 11 residues. Germline CDR1 and CDR2: MNHEY and SVGAGI. CDR3 sequence: CATQRGTEAFF. CDR3 sequence (DNA): TGTGCCACCCAACGGGGGACTGAAGCTTTCTTT.

This clone has more than one count but fewer than ten. This chain links TRBV19 with TRBJ1-4, with a tentative D call TRBD1 (6 bases). The CDR3 covers 15 residues. Germline V gene data show CDR1 as LNHDA and CDR2 as SQIVND (reference sequence). Trimming removed 4 bases from V and 7 bases from J, with 16 bases in between. The CDR3 loop reads CASSTSDTGTEKLFF. In DNA form, the CDR3 reads TGTGCCAGTAGTACCTCCGACACAGGGACTGAAAAACTGTTTTTT.

V is TRBV4-1 and J is TRBJ1-5; TRBD1 aligns across 8 bases. Unmatched junction bases numbered 5, after V lost 2 bases and J lost 5 bases. Germline V lookup: CDR1 MGHRA, CDR2 YSYEKL. This CDR3 contains 15 residues. The CDR3 loop reads CASSQNPTGDQPQHF. Written as DNA, the CDR3 is TGCGCCAGCAGCCAAAACCCGACAGGGGATCAGCCCCAGCATTTT.

In this sample, this clone turned up once. V gene TRBV5-4 combines with J gene TRBJ2-5; 8 bases line up with TRBD1. Trimming removed 0 bases from V and 3 bases from J; junction bases left unmatched: 1. From germline, CDR1 is SGHNT and CDR2 YYREEE (reference sequence). This CDR3 is built from 14 residues. CDR3 nucleotides: TGTGCCAGCAGCTTGGAGGACAGGGAAGAGACCCAGTACTTC. Protein: CASSLEDREETQYF.

To note about this clone: The junction and the germline gene differ at one end; a read error may be behind it. The chain links TRBV7-7 to TRBJ2-7, with 7 bases identical to TRBD2. This CDR3 region has 15 residues. Germline V lookup: CDR1 SSHAT, CDR2 FNYEAQ (reference sequence). In DNA, the CDR3 is TGTGCTAGCAGCTTAGCGGTGGGGGGAGGGTACGAGCAGTACTTC. Encoded protein: CASSLAVGGGYEQYF.

The chain links TRBV9 to TRBJ1-6, with D tentatively TRBD1 (5 bases). This CDR3 spans 15 amino acids. Germline V gives CDR1 SGDLS, CDR2 YYNGEE. The V and J ends lost 3 bases and 9 bases respectively, with 16 bases between them. CDR3 coding DNA: TGTGCCAGCAGCGAGGGCAGGGAATGGGGTTCACCCCTCCACTTT. As protein: CASSEGREWGSPLHF.

V gene TRBV7-8 combines with J gene TRBJ1-2; 8 bases agree with TRBD1. This CDR3 has 15 residues. In germline, CDR1 is SGHVS, CDR2 FQNEAQ. Trimming cost V 3 bases and J 4 bases; bases outside gene matches: 7. CDR3 sequence: CASSLEDREVYGYTF. The DNA of the CDR3 is TGTGCCAGCAGCTTGGAGGACAGGGAGGTCTATGGCTACACCTTC.

The chain joins TRBV6-6 to TRBJ1-1; a weak D match, TRBD1 (6 bases). Per the germline V gene, CDR1 is MNHNY and CDR2 is SVGAGI (reference sequence). Trimming took off 5 bases at V and 0 bases at J, with 13 bases between the two ends. The CDR3 covers 15 residues. The CDR3, as DNA: TGTGCCAGCAGTACTGGACAGTCCATGAACACTGAAGCTTTCTTT. It translates to CASSTGQSMNTEAFF.

CDR3 DNA sequence: TGTGCCAGCAGCTTGGAACCAGGGTGGCTCAATGAGCAGTTCTTC. Protein: CASSLEPGWLNEQFF. This sequence joins TRBV5-4 and TRBJ2-1; possibly TRBD1 for D (5 bases). The CDR3 spans 15 residues. From germline, CDR1 is SGHNT and CDR2 YYREEE (reference sequence). The V and J ends lost 0 bases and 6 bases respectively, with 13 bases between them.

The chain has TRBV7-9 and TRBJ1-6; D ambiguous. This CDR3 has 15 residues. Germline V lookup: CDR1 SEHNR, CDR2 FQNEAQ (reference sequence). V gave up 3 bases and J gave up 8 bases, with 14 bases separating them. CDR3 in DNA: TGTGCCAGCAGCTTGGGCAGCTTAGTAGATTCACCCCTCCACTTT. As protein: CASSLGSLVDSPLHF.

This clone was observed a single time. The chain recombines TRBV7-2 with TRBJ2-2; 9 bases are shared with TRBD2. V was pared by 4 bases and J by 8 bases, with 11 bases of the junction left unmatched. The germline gives CDR1 SGHTA, CDR2 FQGNSA. The CDR3 extends over 16 amino acids. CDR3 coding DNA: TGTGCCAGCAGCTCAGAGGGTTCTAGCGGGAATGGGGAGCTGTTTTTT. Its protein is CASSSEGSSGNGELFF.

This rearrangement joins TRBV25-1 to TRBJ1-1; D is unresolved. This CDR3 region has 15 residues. Germline CDR1 is MGHDK and CDR2 is SYGVNS. Trimming cost V 4 bases and J 7 bases, with 19 bases left between them. The CDR3 DNA is TGTGCCAGCAGTGGCGGCGGCCAAAGTCGTAATGAAGCTTTCTTT. Its protein is CASSGGGQSRNEAFF.

This clone was seen more than once but under ten times. The chain recombines TRBV4-1 with TRBJ1-1, with 7 positions matching TRBD1. Germline CDR1 reads MGHRA; CDR2 reads YSYEKL. The CDR3 runs to 16 residues. J lost 0 bases, V lost 1 base, and 5 bases had no gene match. DNA for the CDR3: TGCGCCAGCAGCCAAGGGCAGGGGGTCATGAACACTGAAGCTTTCTTT. Translation gives CASSQGQGVMNTEAFF.

This clone was picked up one time. CDR3 sequence: CASSSGGTGVAYGYTF. The CDR3 DNA is TGTGCCAGCAGCTCTGGAGGGACAGGGGTGGCCTATGGCTACACCTTC. The V call is TRBV13, the J call TRBJ1-2, with 10 bases fitting TRBD1. The CDR3 totals 16 residues. Losses at the gene ends were 4 bases for V and 4 bases for J; bases not matched to a gene: 9. CDR1 is PRHDT and CDR2 is FYEKMQ in the germline V gene (reference sequence).

The J gene is TRBJ2-1, the V gene TRBV4-1; 10 bases align to TRBD1. The CDR3 covers 14 residues. The J segment lost 6 bases and the V segment lost 1 base, leaving 0 bases of the junction unmatched. Per the germline V gene, CDR1 is MGHRA and CDR2 is YSYEKL. CDR3 sequence reads: CASSQGQGANEQFF. The CDR3 DNA sequence: TGCGCCAGCAGCCAAGGACAGGGGGCCAATGAGCAGTTCTTC.

The chain is built from TRBV4-2 and TRBJ1-1; D gene unclear. Trimming took 4 bases from V and 6 from J, leaving 15 bases between them. The germline V gene encodes CDR1 LGHNA and CDR2 YNFKEQ. The CDR3 contains 14 residues. The CDR3 bases are TGTGCCAGCAGCCTTCTCTCATCTCGGTCTGAAGCTTTCTTT. Amino acids: CASSLLSSRSEAFF.